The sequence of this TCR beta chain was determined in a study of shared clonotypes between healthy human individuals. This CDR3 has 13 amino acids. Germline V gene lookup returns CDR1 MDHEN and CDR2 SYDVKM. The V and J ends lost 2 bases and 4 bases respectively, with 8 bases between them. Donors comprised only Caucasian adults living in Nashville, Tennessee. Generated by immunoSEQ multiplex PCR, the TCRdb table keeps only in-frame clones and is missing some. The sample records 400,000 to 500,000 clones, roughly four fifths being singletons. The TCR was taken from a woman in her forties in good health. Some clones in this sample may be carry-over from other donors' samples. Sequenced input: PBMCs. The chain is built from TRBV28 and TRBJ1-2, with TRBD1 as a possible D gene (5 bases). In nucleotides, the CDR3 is TGTGCCAGCAGTTTAAAGGGGTCCTATGGCTACACCTTC. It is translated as CASSLKGSYGYTF.